This passage covers 8 T cell receptor beta chains from one sample sequenced in a study of CD8+CD57+ T cells in acquired aplastic anemia. TCR beta VDJ and CDR3 were profiled, and genomic DNA was the template. TCRdb passed the reads through MiXCR, listing each CDR3 protein once. The sample yields roughly 64,000 distinct CDR3 sequences, about 50% seen once. Sequenced sample: sorted CD4+, CD8+, or CD8+CD57+ T cells (not recorded which) from PBMCs. Every receptor here comes from a human donor in good health, serving as a control.

Concerning this clonotype itself: An end of the junction does not agree with germline; a read error may underlie this. J is TRBJ2-7 and V is TRBV10-3; 12 nucleotides match TRBD2. The germline V gene has CDR1 ENHRY and CDR2 SYGVKD. This CDR3 comprises 15 residues. In DNA, the CDR3 is TGTGCCAGCAGTGAGGCGACTAGCGGGAGCGACGAGCAGTACTTC. It translates to CASSEATSGSDEQYF.

This clonotype came up a few times. The rearrangement uses TRBV29-1 and TRBJ2-7, with 8 bases fitting TRBD1. The ends lost 4 bases at V and 5 bases at J; junction bases unmatched: 4. This CDR3 contains 12 residues. The germline V gene encodes CDR1 SQVTM and CDR2 ANQGSEA. The CDR3 DNA is TGCAGCGTTGGGACAGGGCGCGACGAGCAGTACTTC. This codes for CSVGTGRDEQYF.

This clonotype is a singleton in its sample. The chain carries TRBV19 and TRBJ1-1; TRBD1 might be the D (5 bases). This CDR3 spans 13 amino acids. Per the germline V gene, CDR1 is LNHDA and CDR2 is SQIVND (reference sequence). V gave up 7 bases and J gave up 4 bases, with 13 bases separating them. For the CDR3, the DNA is TGTGCCAGTACCTTATTGACAGCCACTGAAGCTTTCTTT. Amino acid sequence: CASTLLTATEAFF.

The chain carries TRBV10-3 and TRBJ1-6, with 10 bases that match TRBD1. In germline, CDR1 is ENHRY, CDR2 SYGVKD. Trimming took 6 bases from V and 8 from J; bases not matched to a gene: 1. There are 13 residues in the CDR3. CDR3 in amino acids: CAISGTGDSPLHF. The CDR3 DNA is TGTGCCATCAGCGGGACAGGGGATTCACCCCTCCACTTT.

The table lists this clonotype with many counts. The chain is built from TRBV5-1 and TRBJ2-7; 7 nucleotides align to TRBD2. CDR3 size: 14 residues. Germline CDR1 SGHRS, CDR2 YFSETQ. V was pared by 3 bases and J by 3 bases, with 6 bases of the junction left unmatched. CDR3 nucleotide sequence: TGCGCCAGCAGCTACAGCGGGAACCGCTACGAGCAGTACTTC. Translating it yields CASSYSGNRYEQYF.

This rearrangement joins TRBV7-3 to TRBJ2-3, with D perhaps given as TRBD1 or TRBD2 (5 bases each). This CDR3 is built from 13 residues. Between the trimmed V and J ends, which lost 1 base and 4 bases, there was a span of 6 bases. Germline V gives CDR1 SGHTA, CDR2 FQGTGA. For the CDR3, the DNA is TGTGCCAGCAGCTTAAGGGGACCAGATACGCAGTATTTT. Its translation: CASSLRGPDTQYF. Full variable domain (remainder filled in from reference TRBV7-3 and TRBJ2-3): GAGVSQTPSNKVTEKGKYVELRCDPISGHTALYWYRQSLGQGPEFLIYFQGTGAADDSGLPNDRFFAVRPEGSVSTLKIQRTERGDSAVYLCASSLRGPDTQYFGPGTRLTVL.

V usage is TRBV20-1 and J usage is TRBJ2-5; D perhaps matches TRBD2 (5 bases). This CDR3 contains 15 residues. V lost 2 bases and J lost 8, with 21 bases in between. Per germline, CDR1 DFQATT and CDR2 SNEGSKA (reference sequence). The CDR3 DNA is TGCAGTGCTAGATCTGACACCCAGAGGGTAGATACCCAGTACTTC. Protein: CSARSDTQRVDTQYF.

The chain links TRBV20-1 to TRBJ2-7; the D call may be TRBD1 or TRBD2 (5 bases each). The CDR3 covers 14 residues. Looked up from germline, CDR1 is DFQATT and CDR2 is SNEGSKA (reference sequence). Trimming cost V 0 bases and J 2 bases, with 11 bases left between them. CDR3 loop: CSARDRQGAYEQYF. CDR3 sequence (DNA): TGCAGTGCTAGAGATAGGCAGGGAGCCTACGAGCAGTACTTC.